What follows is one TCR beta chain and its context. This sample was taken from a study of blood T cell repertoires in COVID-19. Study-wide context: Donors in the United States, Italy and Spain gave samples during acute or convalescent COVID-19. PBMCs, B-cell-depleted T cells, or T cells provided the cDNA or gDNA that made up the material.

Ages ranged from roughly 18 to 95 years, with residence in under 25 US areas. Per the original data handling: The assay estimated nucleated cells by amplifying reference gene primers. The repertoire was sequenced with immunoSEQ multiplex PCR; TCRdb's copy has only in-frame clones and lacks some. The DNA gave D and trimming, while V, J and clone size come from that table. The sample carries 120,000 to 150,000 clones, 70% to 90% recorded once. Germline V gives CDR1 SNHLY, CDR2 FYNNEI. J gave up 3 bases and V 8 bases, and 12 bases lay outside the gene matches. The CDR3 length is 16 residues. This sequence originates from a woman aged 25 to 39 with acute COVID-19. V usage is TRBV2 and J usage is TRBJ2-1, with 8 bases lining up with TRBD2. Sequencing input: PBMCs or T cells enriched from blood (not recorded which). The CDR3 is CASSARGGTHYNEQFF. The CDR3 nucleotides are TGTGCCAGCTCTGCACGGGGGGGAACACACTACAATGAGCAGTTCTTC.